The next 17 T cell receptor beta chains were all read from a single sample in a study of T cells in Graves' hyperthyroidism and ophthalmopathy (dated by TCRdb to between 2017 and 2020). Receptor amplification or capture employed multiplex PCR. Sequencing relied on an Illumina HiSeq 2000. Amplification of TCR beta CDR3 regions was carried out from RNA transcripts. For the first round of RT-PCR on the TCR CDR3, the HTBI primer set was used together with the Qiagen OneStep RT-PCR kit. The public reads were quality trimmed at Q25 with fastp and then assembled into clones with MiXCR by TCRdb, keeping productive beta chains. Identical CDR3 protein sequences are pooled into one entry, listed with their most common genes and DNA. The sample includes hundreds of thousands of distinct CDR3 sequences, with about 20% observed a single time. The ten top clones hold 50% to 75% of the sample. The source material was blood. The receptors here all came from a man aged 25 to 40 with Graves' ophthalmopathy.

The V gene is TRBV29-1, the J gene TRBJ2-5, with no clear D. This CDR3 is 15 amino acids long. V was shortened by 0 bases and J by 0 bases, with 11 bases between the two germline ends. Germline CDR1 and CDR2: SQVTM and ANQGSEA. The CDR3 loop is CSVEEGGTYQETQYF. In nucleotides, the CDR3 is TGCAGCGTTGAAGAAGGCGGAACGTACCAAGAGACCCAGTACTTC.

Notes on this clonotype: No conserved phenylalanine or tryptophan ends this CDR3, so it is likely a read error. The chain employs TRBV5-6 and TRBJ1-5, with D uncertain. CDR1 SGHDT and CDR2 YYEEEE come from the germline V gene. V shed 1 base and J shed 0 bases, with 11 bases lying between them. The CDR3 contains 16 residues. CDR3 sequence (DNA): TGTGCCAGCAGCTTGTCTTACAGAAATAGCAATCAGCCCCAGCATCTT. Protein: CASSLSYRNSNQPQHL.

The chain couples TRBV5-8 to TRBJ1-2; TRBD1 matches 7 bases. V lost 4 bases to trimming and J lost 1 base; unmatched junction nucleotides: 4. Germline V gives CDR1 SGHTS, CDR2 YDEGEE. The CDR3 spans 14 residues. The CDR3 sequence is CASSVQGLNYGYTF. The CDR3 DNA sequence: TGTGCCAGCAGCGTACAGGGGCTTAACTATGGCTACACCTTC.

The genes are TRBV5-6 and TRBJ2-7, with TRBD2 identical over 10 bases. Germline lookup yields CDR1 SGHDT and CDR2 YYEEEE. With 4 bases clipped from V and 0 bases from J, the junction kept 7 bases outside the gene matches. CDR3 length: 16 residues. The CDR3 region has the DNA TGTGCCAGCAGCCCGGCTAGCGGGAGAAGCTCCTACGAGCAGTACTTC. Its translation: CASSPASGRSSYEQYF.

The V and J genes are TRBV18 and TRBJ2-7; 15 bases fit TRBD2. V lost 6 bases and J lost 3; bases outside the gene matches: 6. Germline V CDR1 and CDR2: KGHSH, LQKENI. The CDR3 consists of 16 residues. The CDR3 DNA reads TGTGCCAGCTCTCCGGGACTAGCGGGAGGTGACTACGAGCAGTACTTC. Translating it yields CASSPGLAGGDYEQYF.

The chain is built from TRBV30 and TRBJ2-2; 7 nucleotides agree with TRBD1. CDR1 and CDR2 (germline): GTSNPN, SVGIG (reference sequence). The CDR3 has 13 residues. Germline trimming cut 2 bases from V and 8 bases from J; bases unmatched to any gene: 5. As DNA, the CDR3 is TGTGCCTGGAGTAGAACAGGGGTAGGGGAGCTGTTTTTT. Translating it yields CAWSRTGVGELFF.

This clonotype has only a few counts. This sequence joins TRBV6-1 and TRBJ1-2; possibly TRBD1 for D (5 bases). Trimming left V 4 bases short and J 4 bases short, with 19 bases between. The CDR3 sequence is 16 residues long. Germline CDR1 reads MNHNS; CDR2 reads SASEGT. CDR3 loop: CASSGGGLWQFYGYTF. CDR3 DNA sequence: TGTGCCAGCAGTGGGGGGGGATTGTGGCAGTTCTATGGCTACACCTTC.

This clonotype came up many times. The chain links TRBV11-2 to TRBJ2-5; D not certain. The V end lost 2 bases, the J end lost 5 bases, and 21 bases lay between the germline ends. The CDR3 consists of 17 residues. Germline CDR1 and CDR2: SGHAT and FQNNGV. CDR3 bases: TGTGCCAGCAGCTTACGGGTCAGCAAAAGGGCACAGGAGACCCAGTACTTC. Translation: CASSLRVSKRAQETQYF.

This clonotype appeared many times. The chain is built from TRBV7-2 and TRBJ2-1; 8 bases align to TRBD2. The CDR3 extends over 15 amino acids. Germline V gives CDR1 SGHTA, CDR2 FQGNSA. The V gene end was trimmed by 1 base and the J gene end by 6 bases; junction bases not matched to a gene: 5. The CDR3 DNA reads as TGTGCCAGCAGCTTAGGGTTGACTAGCGTCAATGAGCAGTTCTTC. Translating gives CASSLGLTSVNEQFF. The full variable domain, in which reference TRBV7-2 and TRBJ2-1 provide the parts outside the CDR3, is GAGVSQSPSNKVTEKGKDVELRCDPISGHTALYWYRQSLGQGLEFLIYFQGNSAPDKSGLPSDRFSAERTGGSVSTLTIQRTQQEDSAVYLCASSLGLTSVNEQFFGPGTRLTVL.

This clonotype has at least ten counts. The gene calls are TRBV30 and TRBJ1-1; D may be TRBD1 (6 bases). V was shortened by 8 bases and J by 4 bases, with 14 bases between the two germline ends. CDR3 length: 12 residues. Germline CDR1 GTSNPN, CDR2 SVGIG (reference sequence). This CDR3 is CAASRGVTEAFF. The CDR3 coding sequence is TGTGCCGCTTCGAGGGGGGTCACTGAAGCTTTCTTT.

This clonotype was counted a single time. The chain links TRBV7-6 to TRBJ1-3, with D hard to call. The CDR3 is 16 residues long. Germline CDR1 and CDR2: SGHVS and FNYEAQ. The ends were cut back, 2 bases at V and 4 bases at J, with 15 bases in the middle. CDR3 bases: TGTGCCAGCAGCTTAAGCTCACCGCAATTCGGAAACACCATATATTTT. Protein sequence: CASSLSSPQFGNTIYF.

For this clonotype: A much larger clone is a single base away; this may be a read error. The CDR3 region is CAGSLTAGVNTEAFF. CDR3 coding DNA: TGTGCCGGCAGCTTAACGGCGGGGGTGAACACTGAAGCTTTCTTT. The chain has TRBV7-3 and TRBJ1-1, with a weak D call TRBD1 (5 bases). CDR3 length: 15 amino acids. Germline CDR1 reads SGHTA; CDR2 reads FQGTGA.

The genes are TRBV2 and TRBJ2-4, with unresolved D. Trimming removed 5 bases at V and 0 bases at J, with 14 bases between. The length of the CDR3 is 16 residues. Per germline, CDR1 SNHLY and CDR2 FYNNEI. CDR3 nucleotides: TGTGCCAGCAGTTACTCCGGTAACGCAGCCAAAAACATTCAGTACTTC. It encodes CASSYSGNAAKNIQYF.

The gene calls are TRBV7-9 and TRBJ2-7; 7 bases are shared with TRBD1. The CDR3 has 15 amino acids. V lost 5 bases to trimming and J lost 2 bases; unmatched junction nucleotides: 9. The germline V gene encodes CDR1 SEHNR and CDR2 FQNEAQ (reference sequence). CDR3 in DNA: TGTGCCAGCAGCCCCCCGACAGGGATAACCTACGAGCAGTACTTC. It encodes CASSPPTGITYEQYF.

The V gene is TRBV28, the J gene TRBJ1-1, with 8 bases that match TRBD1. The J segment lost 5 bases and the V segment lost 3 bases, leaving 8 bases of the junction unmatched. Germline V lookup: CDR1 MDHEN, CDR2 SYDVKM. This CDR3 has 15 residues. The CDR3 DNA sequence: TGTGCCAGCAGTTTCCCAGGGGGCGGAAGGACTGAAGCTTTCTTT. It yields the protein CASSFPGGGRTEAFF.

This clonotype was seen at least ten times. The rearrangement links TRBV7-3 to TRBJ1-1, with D possibly being TRBD1 (5 bases). This CDR3 contains 12 residues. Germline values: CDR1 SGHTA, CDR2 FQGTGA. V dropped 5 bases and J dropped 5 bases, with 9 bases sitting between them. Here the CDR3 reads CASSQEGTEAFF. CDR3 coding DNA: TGTGCCAGCAGCCAAGAGGGGACTGAAGCTTTCTTT.

In this sample, this clonotype turned up a few times. The V gene is TRBV5-1, the J gene TRBJ2-7; 9 bases map to TRBD1. From germline, CDR1 is SGHRS and CDR2 YFSETQ. The V gene end was trimmed by 0 bases and the J gene end by 4 bases; junction bases not matched to a gene: 5. This CDR3 is built from 15 residues. Written as DNA, the CDR3 is TGCGCCAGCAGCTTGGTACAGGGGGCGCTTTACGAGCAGTACTTC. Translating it yields CASSLVQGALYEQYF. Full variable domain (rest looked up from reference TRBV5-1 and TRBJ2-7): KAGVTQTPRYLIKTRGQQVTLSCSPISGHRSVSWYQQTPGQGLQFLFEYFSETQRNKGNFPGRFSGRQFSNSRSEMNVSTLELGDSALYLCASSLVQGALYEQYFGPGTRLTVT.